This TCR beta chain was obtained from a study of cytomegalovirus exposure and HLA in healthy donors. Whole-study findings and limits: CMV antigen specificity was confirmed in vitro for a few CMV-associated chains.

Use of 60 Vbeta and 13 Jbeta primers characterized the PCR. Profiled with immunoSEQ multiplex PCR; TCRdb holds only in-frame clones, not every one. The sample lists 95,000 to 100,000 clones, 76% occurring once. This clone was seen only once. What it binds is not known. CDR1 and CDR2 (germline): SGHKS, YYEKEE (reference sequence). V lost 1 base and J lost 6, with 16 bases in between. The CDR3 spans 16 residues. The sample taken for sequencing was PBMCs. This TCR came from a man between 35 and 55 years old in good health and CMV-seronegative. This rearrangement joins TRBV5-5 to TRBJ2-2; a weak D match, TRBD1 (5 bases). CDR3 bases: TGTGCCAGCAGCTTGCCCCTTTTACAGGCATCCGGGGAGCTGTTTTTT. Amino acid sequence: CASSLPLLQASGELFF. The variable domain in full, with the rest retrieved from reference TRBV5-5 and TRBJ2-2, is DAGVTQSPTHLIKTRGQQVTLRCSPISGHKSVSWYQQVLGQGPQFIFQYYEKEERGRGNFPDRFSARQFPNYSSELNVNALLLGDSALYLCASSLPLLQASGELFFGEGSRLTVL.